What follows describes a single TCR beta chain. CDR1 is KGHSH, CDR2 LQKENI, per germline. Trimming shortened V by 1 base and J by 2 bases, and 15 bases separated the two germline ends. The CDR3 spans 16 residues. The source of the sample is a study of blood T cell repertoires in COVID-19. Study in general: Samples of COVID-19 (acute and convalescent) were obtained from the United States, Italy and Spain. PBMCs, B-cell-depleted T cells, or T cells provided the cDNA or gDNA that made up the material.

Authors' data handling: Nucleated cell number was recorded as an estimate derived from reference gene primer amplification. Measured with immunoSEQ multiplex PCR; TCRdb has only the in-frame clones, and not every one. V and J calls plus clone size are reproduced from that table; the DNA served to infer D and trimming. Of tens of thousands of clones in the sample, 88% were seen once. The V gene is TRBV18, the J gene TRBJ2-7, with TRBD1 as a possible D gene (5 bases). The material sequenced was peripheral blood. The TCR sequence derives from a woman of 80 years or more with active COVID-19. CDR3 nucleotide sequence: TGTGCCAGCTCACCACTGGGATTCAGGGCCGCCTACGAGCAGTACTTC. It yields the protein CASSPLGFRAAYEQYF.